The 30 T cell receptor beta chains below were found in one sample sequenced in a study of cytomegalovirus exposure and HLA in healthy donors. It was with 60 Vbeta and 13 Jbeta primers that the PCR ran. This table comes from immunoSEQ multiplex PCR, and its TCRdb copy is limited to in-frame clones, with some not included. The sample has under 200,000 clones; approximately 82% are singletons. The sample taken for sequencing was PBMCs. These receptors originate from a woman aged 40 to 55 in good health and CMV-seropositive.

The chain combines TRBV5-5 with TRBJ2-7; D gene uncertain. CDR1 SGHKS and CDR2 YYEKEE come from the germline V gene (reference sequence). Trimming pared 0 bases from V and 3 bases from J, leaving 13 bases between. The CDR3 is made up of 15 amino acids. CDR3 sequence reads: CASSLGHQDFYEQYF. The CDR3, as DNA: TGTGCCAGCAGCTTGGGGCACCAGGATTTCTACGAGCAGTACTTC.

This rearrangement joins TRBV28 to TRBJ2-3, with D tentatively TRBD2 (6 bases). The CDR3 sequence is 13 residues long. Trimming cost V 7 bases and J 3 bases, with 11 bases left between them. Looked up from germline, CDR1 is MDHEN and CDR2 is SYDVKM. For the CDR3, the DNA is TGTGCCAGCATCGGGAGTGGTACAGATACGCAGTATTTT. As protein: CASIGSGTDTQYF.

The chain joins TRBV4-2 to TRBJ2-5; TRBD2 aligns across 8 bases. The CDR3 is 14 residues long. Trimming took 6 bases from V and 0 from J; bases not matched to a gene: 3. Per the germline V gene, CDR1 is LGHNA and CDR2 is YNFKEQ. The CDR3 region is CASRKAGDQETQYF. CDR3 sequence (DNA): TGTGCCAGCAGGAAAGCGGGAGACCAAGAGACCCAGTACTTC.

In this sample, this clone turned up once. The chain's CDR3 is CASSPPLKGSYEQYF. CDR3 DNA: TGTGCCAGCTCACCACCTCTCAAGGGGTCCTACGAGCAGTACTTC. The chain links TRBV18 to TRBJ2-7; D may be TRBD1 (5 bases). Germline V lookup: CDR1 KGHSH, CDR2 LQKENI. This CDR3 region has 15 residues. V lost 0 bases and J lost 1, with 10 bases in between. Filled out from reference TRBV18 and TRBJ2-7, the complete variable domain reads NAGVMQNPRHLVRRRGQEARLRCSPMKGHSHVYWYRQLPEEGLKFMVYLQKENIIDESGMPKERFSAEFPKEGPSILRIQQVVRGDSAAYFCASSPPLKGSYEQYFGPGTRLTVT.

This chain uses TRBV28 with TRBJ1-2, with D possibly being TRBD1 (6 bases). The V gene lost 3 bases and the J gene lost 6 bases, with 14 bases spanning the gap. This CDR3 has 14 residues. The germline V gene encodes CDR1 MDHEN and CDR2 SYDVKM. The CDR3 DNA follows: TGTGCCAGCAGTTTTTCCCGGGGGGCGAATGGCTACACCTTC. It codes for CASSFSRGANGYTF.

This sequence joins TRBV9 and TRBJ2-3; tentatively, D is TRBD2 (5 bases). This CDR3 spans 16 amino acids. V gave up 4 bases and J gave up 3 bases, with 18 bases separating them. Germline values: CDR1 SGDLS, CDR2 YYNGEE. Here the CDR3 DNA reads TGTGCCAGCAGCCACCCCGGGATCTCGAGGACAGATACGCAGTATTTT. It is translated as CASSHPGISRTDTQYF.

This chain connects TRBV5-6 to TRBJ2-7; TRBD2 is a possible D gene (6 bases). This CDR3 region has 15 residues. In germline, CDR1 is SGHDT, CDR2 YYEEEE. V was shortened by 2 bases and J by 3 bases, with 15 bases between the two germline ends. The CDR3 coding sequence is TGTGCCAGCAGCTTCAGAAGAGCGGGTGACTACGAGCAGTACTTC. Protein product: CASSFRRAGDYEQYF.

As DNA, the CDR3 is TGTGCCAGCAGTTTATCGGGGGGGGCTGGAAACACCATATATTTT. Encoded protein: CASSLSGGAGNTIYF. This chain joins TRBV28 and TRBJ1-3; a weak D match, TRBD1 (5 bases). The CDR3 runs to 15 residues. With 1 base removed from V and 2 bases from J, the gap between germline ends came to 9 bases. Germline values: CDR1 MDHEN, CDR2 SYDVKM.

This chain connects TRBV27 to TRBJ1-5, with TRBD1 as a possible D gene (5 bases). This CDR3 has 16 amino acids. Germline V gives CDR1 MNHEY, CDR2 SMNVEV (reference sequence). Trimming removed 6 bases from V and 5 bases from J, with 20 bases in between. CDR3 sequence: CASSEVGRGLYQPQHF. CDR3 in DNA: TGTGCCAGCAGCGAAGTTGGAAGGGGACTTTATCAGCCCCAGCATTTT.

The chain recombines TRBV5-4 with TRBJ2-1; D gene ambiguous. Between the trimmed V and J ends, which lost 1 base and 0 bases, there was a span of 8 bases. CDR1 and CDR2 from the germline V gene are SGHNT and YYREEE (reference sequence). The length of the CDR3 is 15 residues. The CDR3 DNA is TGTGCCAGCAGCTTGCCGGCTAGCTCCTACAATGAGCAGTTCTTC. Protein sequence: CASSLPASSYNEQFF.

This clone was counted a few times. The chain employs TRBV7-8 and TRBJ2-3, with TRBD2 matching over 11 bases. V lost 3 bases to trimming and J lost 0 bases; unmatched junction nucleotides: 5. Germline V lookup: CDR1 SGHVS, CDR2 FQNEAQ. This CDR3 is 17 amino acids long. CDR3 coding DNA: TGTGCCAGCAGCTTTTCTCGGACTAGCGGGAGCACAGATACGCAGTATTTT. Protein: CASSFSRTSGSTDTQYF. Looking up the rest from reference TRBV7-8 and TRBJ2-3 gives the full variable domain: GAGVSQSPRYKVAKRGQDVALRCDPISGHVSLFWYQQALGQGPEFLTYFQNEAQLDKSGLPSDRFFAERPEGSVSTLKIQRTQQEDSAVYLCASSFSRTSGSTDTQYFGPGTRLTVL.

This sequence joins TRBV18 and TRBJ2-5; D unclear. Trimming took off 3 bases at V and 11 bases at J, with 13 bases between the two ends. Germline assignment: CDR1 KGHSH and CDR2 LQKENI. This CDR3 region has 12 residues. The CDR3 DNA reads as TGTGCCAGCTCACCGAGAGACTTTGGGCAGTACTTC. Residues: CASSPRDFGQYF.

The chain has TRBV10-2 and TRBJ2-7; TRBD2 aligns across 8 bases. Germline values: CDR1 WSHSY, CDR2 SAAADI. CDR3 length: 14 residues. The ends lost 7 bases at V and 5 bases at J; junction bases unmatched: 10. CDR3: CASTPSGRVNEQYF. The CDR3, as DNA: TGCGCCAGCACCCCTTCCGGGAGGGTCAACGAGCAGTACTTC.

The CDR3 loop reads CASSLGTGNTEAFF. CDR3 nucleotides: TGTGCCAGCAGTTTAGGGACAGGGAACACTGAAGCTTTCTTT. The V call is TRBV27, the J call TRBJ1-1; 8 nucleotides align to TRBD1. V dropped 2 bases and J dropped 1; count of bases not matched to a gene: 0. The V gene's germline CDR1 is MNHEY and CDR2 SMNVEV (reference sequence). The CDR3 has 14 residues.

The chain links TRBV4-3 to TRBJ2-7; maybe TRBD1 (5 bases). Per the germline V gene, CDR1 is LGHNA and CDR2 is YSLEER. With 0 bases removed from V and 4 bases from J, the gap between germline ends came to 7 bases. The CDR3 loop spans 13 amino acids. The CDR3 reads CASSQDQGYEQYF. In DNA form, the CDR3 reads TGCGCCAGCAGCCAAGACCAGGGTTACGAGCAGTACTTC.

J is TRBJ2-5 and V is TRBV4-1, with 8 bases matching TRBD1. CDR3 length equals 17 residues. The germline V gene encodes CDR1 MGHRA and CDR2 YSYEKL. The V gene end was trimmed by 0 bases and the J gene end by 1 base; junction bases not matched to a gene: 7. The CDR3 DNA sequence: TGCGCCAGCAGCCAAGAGGGACAGGCGACCACCCAAGAGACCCAGTACTTC. It yields the protein CASSQEGQATTQETQYF.

The chain recombines TRBV27 with TRBJ2-5; D unresolved. The J call may be faulty, since TRBJ2-7 better matches the DNA end. CDR1 and CDR2 (germline): MNHEY, SMNVEV (reference sequence). The length of the CDR3 is 11 residues. CDR3 residues: CASSFSYEQYF. DNA for the CDR3: TGTGCCAGCAGTTTCTCCTACGAGCAGTACTTC.

The chain combines TRBV5-1 with TRBJ2-4, with a weak D call TRBD1 (5 bases). The CDR3 length is 15 residues. Looked up from germline, CDR1 is SGHRS and CDR2 is YFSETQ. Deletions cut 0 bases from V and 5 bases from J, with 12 bases between. CDR3 sequence reads: CASSLGGALENIQYF. CDR3 DNA: TGCGCCAGCAGCTTGGGTGGGGCTCTCGAAAACATTCAGTACTTC. The complete variable domain, with remaining parts taken from reference TRBV5-1 and TRBJ2-4, reads KAGVTQTPRYLIKTRGQQVTLSCSPISGHRSVSWYQQTPGQGLQFLFEYFSETQRNKGNFPGRFSGRQFSNSRSEMNVSTLELGDSALYLCASSLGGALENIQYFGAGTRLSVL.

The chain has TRBV28 and TRBJ1-6; a possible D gene is TRBD1 (5 bases). The CDR3 contains 17 residues. The V gene lost 5 bases and the J gene lost 0 bases, with 14 bases spanning the gap. CDR1 and CDR2 from the germline V gene are MDHEN and SYDVKM. The CDR3 region is CASSVNRWSSYNSPLHF. The CDR3, as DNA: TGTGCCAGCAGTGTCAACAGGTGGAGCTCCTATAATTCACCCCTCCACTTT.

This rearrangement joins TRBV5-4 to TRBJ2-7, with D possibly matching TRBD2 (7 bases). Trimming removed 2 bases from V and 5 bases from J, with 14 bases in between. This CDR3 has 14 residues. CDR1 and CDR2 from the germline V gene are SGHNT and YYREEE (reference sequence). The CDR3 DNA follows: TGTGCCAGCAGCTTAAGGGGGGGTGTAGACGAGCAGTACTTC. Its protein is CASSLRGGVDEQYF.

This clone has only a few counts. The V gene is TRBV7-2, the J gene TRBJ2-1; TRBD2 matches at 8 bases. The germline gives CDR1 SGHTA, CDR2 FQGNSA. V was pared by 4 bases and J by 4 bases, with 6 bases of the junction left unmatched. CDR3 length equals 15 residues. In nucleotides, the CDR3 is TGTGCCAGCAGCTCCACGGGACTAGAATACAATGAGCAGTTCTTC. Residues: CASSSTGLEYNEQFF.

This clone was counted only a few times. V gene TRBV5-1 combines with J gene TRBJ2-7; D is uncertain. The ends were cut back, 1 base at V and 0 bases at J, with 8 bases in the middle. The germline gives CDR1 SGHRS, CDR2 YFSETQ. The CDR3 runs to 14 residues. CDR3 sequence (DNA): TGCGCCAGCAGCTTGAGAACAGACTCCTACGAGCAGTACTTC. It codes for CASSLRTDSYEQYF.

This sequence joins TRBV6-1 and TRBJ1-2; 8 bases match TRBD1. The CDR3 totals 15 residues. V lost 6 bases to trimming and J lost 2 bases; unmatched junction nucleotides: 8. CDR1 and CDR2 (germline): MNHNS, SASEGT. CDR3 nucleotide sequence: TGTGCCAGCAGATGGGACAGGAGCTCCAACTATGGCTACACCTTC. It translates to CASRWDRSSNYGYTF.

This rearrangement joins TRBV28 to TRBJ2-4; possibly TRBD1 for D (6 bases). The V gene's germline CDR1 is MDHEN and CDR2 SYDVKM. The CDR3 runs to 13 residues. Trimming removed 3 bases from V and 8 bases from J, with 11 bases in between. This CDR3 is CASSFSQGYIQYF. Written as DNA, the CDR3 is TGTGCCAGCAGTTTTTCCCAGGGGTACATTCAGTACTTC.

The chain joins TRBV30 to TRBJ2-5, with D possibly matching TRBD2 (6 bases). This CDR3 comprises 14 residues. Trimming removed 0 bases from V and 5 bases from J, with 13 bases in between. Germline CDR1 GTSNPN, CDR2 SVGIG (reference sequence). CDR3 protein: CAWSVRGVMETQYF. CDR3 DNA sequence: TGTGCCTGGAGTGTGCGGGGCGTCATGGAGACCCAGTACTTC.

The genes are TRBV7-9 and TRBJ2-1, with 10 bases fitting TRBD2. This CDR3 contains 16 residues. Trimming at V came to 5 bases and at J to 9 bases, leaving 13 bases not matched to a gene. Per the germline V gene, CDR1 is SEHNR and CDR2 is FQNEAQ (reference sequence). The CDR3 loop is CASSPSVLAGVGEQFF. The CDR3 DNA reads TGTGCCAGCAGCCCGAGTGTCCTAGCGGGAGTCGGTGAGCAGTTCTTC. The complete variable domain, with remaining parts taken from reference TRBV7-9 and TRBJ2-1, reads DTGVSQNPRHKITKRGQNVTFRCDPISEHNRLYWYRQTLGQGPEFLTYFQNEAQLEKSRLLSDRFSAERPKGSFSTLEIQRTEQGDSAMYLCASSPSVLAGVGEQFFGPGTRLTVL.

This chain's CDR3 is CASSLTPGTGNTIYF. In DNA, the CDR3 is TGTGCCAGCAGCTTAACCCCAGGGACTGGAAACACCATATATTTT. The chain links TRBV7-2 to TRBJ1-3; possibly TRBD1 for D (5 bases). V was pared by 2 bases and J by 2 bases, with 10 bases between. Germline CDR1 SGHTA, CDR2 FQGNSA. The CDR3 totals 15 residues.

J is TRBJ2-7 and V is TRBV27; 9 bases map to TRBD1. Germline CDR1 and CDR2: MNHEY and SMNVEV (reference sequence). The CDR3 extends over 15 amino acids. Trimming removed 4 bases from V and 0 bases from J; junction bases left unmatched: 4. The CDR3, as DNA: TGTGCCAGCAGTTCGGGACAGGGAGGCTCCTACGAGCAGTACTTC. As protein: CASSSGQGGSYEQYF.

This sequence joins TRBV5-1 and TRBJ1-1; D is perhaps TRBD1 (5 bases). V lost 2 bases and J 0 bases, leaving 8 bases between the germline ends. The CDR3 runs 14 residues. The germline V gene has CDR1 SGHRS and CDR2 YFSETQ. Here the CDR3 DNA reads TGCGCCAGCAGCTTCGGACAAATGAACACTGAAGCTTTCTTT. It translates to CASSFGQMNTEAFF.

The CDR3 reads CASSLEETQYF. The CDR3 coding sequence is TGTGCCAGCAGTTTGGAGGAGACCCAGTACTTC. This chain uses TRBV28 with TRBJ2-5; D is unclear. V dropped 3 bases and J dropped 5 bases, with 4 bases sitting between them. Germline V gives CDR1 MDHEN, CDR2 SYDVKM. The CDR3 length is 11 residues.